This T cell receptor (beta chain) was recovered during a study of CD8+ T cells in alopecia areata. Background on the study: The SALT score measured affected scalp surface percentage in treated patients.

Regarding treatment: oral pan-JAK inhibitor, 5-10 mg twice daily. Study-wide results and limits: Within the top 100, expanded CD8+ clones significantly decreased with tofacitinib, as did scalp clonality.

Germline V CDR1 and CDR2: SGHVS, FNYEAQ. The CDR3 length is 15 residues. The V end was cut by 6 bases, the J end by 1 base, with 15 bases between. RNA, once extracted, was reverse transcribed into cDNA for use as the sequencing template. The repertoire was sequenced with immunoSEQ multiplex PCR; TCRdb's copy has only in-frame clones and lacks some. Counted here are about 140,000 clones, roughly four fifths occurring once; the ten biggest clones make up approximately 25%. Note on this clone: What it binds is unknown.

The TCR was taken from a human donor with alopecia areata. The sample in question was CD8+ T cells sorted from blood, obtained at week 4, from a patient treated with tofacitinib. The chain recombines TRBV7-6 with TRBJ1-1, with D possibly being TRBD1 (5 bases). The CDR3 here is CASSLMGTGNTEAFF. The DNA for the CDR3 is TGTGCCAGCAGTTTAATGGGGACCGGGAACACTGAAGCTTTCTTT.